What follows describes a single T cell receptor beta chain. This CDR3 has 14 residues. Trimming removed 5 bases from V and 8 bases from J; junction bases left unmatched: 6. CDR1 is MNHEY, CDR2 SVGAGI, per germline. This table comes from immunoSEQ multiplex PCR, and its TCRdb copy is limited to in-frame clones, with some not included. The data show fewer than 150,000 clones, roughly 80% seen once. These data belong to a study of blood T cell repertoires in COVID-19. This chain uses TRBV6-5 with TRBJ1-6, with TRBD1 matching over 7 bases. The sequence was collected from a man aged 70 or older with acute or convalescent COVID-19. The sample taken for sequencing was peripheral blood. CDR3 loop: CASSTGTAYSPLHF. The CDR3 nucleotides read TGTGCCAGCAGTACCGGGACAGCTTATTCACCCCTCCACTTT.